These 24 T cell receptor beta chains came from one sample sequenced in a study of T cell repertoires in cytomegalovirus infection. TCRdb processed the reads anew with MiXCR; each CDR3 protein has one entry. The table has approximately 500,000 distinct CDR3 sequences, over 9% seen once. Sequencing was carried out using PBMCs. These receptors came from a human donor in good health (CMV status not recorded). Some clones in this sample may be carry-over from other donors' samples.

This clonotype was detected many times. J is TRBJ1-2 and V is TRBV7-8; 7 bases are shared with TRBD1. This CDR3 is 16 amino acids long. CDR1 is SGHVS and CDR2 is FQNEAQ in the germline V gene. The J segment lost 4 bases and the V segment lost 5 bases, leaving 13 bases of the junction unmatched. The CDR3 sequence is CASSISGQGGSYGYTF. Written as DNA, the CDR3 is TGTGCCAGCAGCATTTCCGGTCAGGGGGGGAGCTATGGCTACACCTTC.

This clonotype was detected many times. The gene calls are TRBV7-2 and TRBJ1-2; 8 bases are a match to TRBD1. Germline CDR1 is SGHTA and CDR2 is FQGNSA. The CDR3 extends over 14 amino acids. Trimming took 5 bases from V and 2 from J; bases not matched to a gene: 4. The CDR3 protein is CASSPGDRNYGYTF. The DNA of the CDR3 is TGTGCCAGCAGCCCAGGGGACAGGAACTATGGCTACACCTTC.

This clonotype was picked up many times. The chain is built from TRBV19 and TRBJ2-5; D gene ambiguous. CDR3 size: 12 residues. The V gene lost 9 bases and the J gene lost 0 bases, with 8 bases spanning the gap. Looked up from germline, CDR1 is LNHDA and CDR2 is SQIVND (reference sequence). CDR3 residues: CASAGNQETQYF. DNA for the CDR3: TGTGCCAGCGCTGGAAACCAAGAGACCCAGTACTTC.

This clonotype appeared many times. The chain carries TRBV18 and TRBJ1-3; 7 nucleotides align to TRBD1. Germline CDR1 reads KGHSH; CDR2 reads LQKENI. This CDR3 contains 16 residues. J lost 0 bases, V lost 6 bases, and 8 bases had no gene match. As DNA, the CDR3 is TGTGCCAGCTCCCAGACAGGGTCGCGCTCTGGAAACACCATATATTTT. Residues: CASSQTGSRSGNTIYF. The full variable domain, completed using reference TRBV18 and TRBJ1-3, is NAGVMQNPRHLVRRRGQEARLRCSPMKGHSHVYWYRQLPEEGLKFMVYLQKENIIDESGMPKERFSAEFPKEGPSILRIQQVVRGDSAAYFCASSQTGSRSGNTIYFGEGSWLTVV.

This clonotype occurred a few times. The chain couples TRBV5-5 to TRBJ1-1, with 7 bases fitting TRBD1. The V gene's germline CDR1 is SGHKS and CDR2 YYEKEE (reference sequence). V dropped 0 bases and J dropped 8; count of bases not matched to a gene: 13. The CDR3 length is 16 residues. CDR3 nucleotides: TGTGCCAGCAGCTTGGATGGTTCAGGGGGGGAAGGAGAAGCTTTCTTT. This translates into CASSLDGSGGEGEAFF.

This clonotype appeared many times. The chain carries TRBV6-1 and TRBJ2-7; 12 nucleotides match TRBD2. The ends lost 3 bases at V and 3 bases at J; junction bases unmatched: 6. CDR3 size: 16 residues. CDR1 is MNHNS, CDR2 SASEGT, per germline. The CDR3 DNA is TGTGCCAGCAGTGATCTGTTGACTAGCGGGAGCTACGAGCAGTACTTC. Residues: CASSDLLTSGSYEQYF.

This clonotype appeared many times. The V call is TRBV11-2, the J call TRBJ2-1; possible D gene TRBD2, 6 bases. Trimming pared 10 bases from V and 5 bases from J, leaving 21 bases between. Looked up from germline, CDR1 is SGHAT and CDR2 is FQNNGV. The CDR3 contains 15 residues. The CDR3: CATLPSRGVHNEQFF. The CDR3 bases are TGTGCCACGTTACCGTCCCGCGGGGTCCACAATGAGCAGTTCTTC.

This clonotype was picked up many times. The chain has TRBV5-4 and TRBJ2-1, with TRBD2 matching 9 bases. With 0 bases clipped from V and 0 bases from J, the junction kept 4 bases outside the gene matches. The length of the CDR3 is 17 residues. The germline CDR1 and CDR2 sequences are SGHNT and YYREEE (reference sequence). The DNA of the CDR3 is TGTGCCAGCAGCTTGGAGGTTAGCGGGAGCTCCTACAATGAGCAGTTCTTC. Residues: CASSLEVSGSSYNEQFF.

This clonotype was seen repeatedly, ten times or more. The chain couples TRBV20-1 to TRBJ1-2; 9 nucleotides line up with TRBD1. J gave up 8 bases and V 6 bases, and 10 bases lay outside the gene matches. Germline CDR1 reads DFQATT; CDR2 reads SNEGSKA (reference sequence). The CDR3 sequence is 13 residues long. CDR3 bases: TGCAGTGCCCCTTCCCGGGACAGGGACGGCTACACCTTC. Translated, it gives CSAPSRDRDGYTF.

This clonotype has ten or more counts. V usage is TRBV27 and J usage is TRBJ2-4; TRBD2 matches at 7 bases. The length of the CDR3 is 15 residues. V lost 2 bases to trimming and J lost 0 bases; unmatched junction nucleotides: 1. The germline CDR1 and CDR2 sequences are MNHEY and SMNVEV (reference sequence). The CDR3 is CASSLRGRAKNIQYF. Here the CDR3 DNA reads TGTGCCAGCAGTTTACGCGGGAGAGCCAAAAACATTCAGTACTTC.

This clonotype was seen repeatedly, ten times or more. The rearrangement joins TRBV27 to TRBJ1-2; the D gene is possibly TRBD1 (5 bases). Trimming pared 5 bases from V and 2 bases from J, leaving 18 bases between. The CDR3 spans 16 residues. Germline values: CDR1 MNHEY, CDR2 SMNVEV (reference sequence). The CDR3, as DNA: TGTGCCAGCAGTCACACCTCAAGACAGAGCAACTATGGCTACACCTTC. Amino acid sequence: CASSHTSRQSNYGYTF.

This clonotype turned up a few times. This sequence joins TRBV3-1 and TRBJ2-7; tentatively, D is TRBD1 or TRBD2 (5 bases each). Germline CDR1 LGHDT, CDR2 YNNKEL (reference sequence). V was shortened by 3 bases and J by 3 bases, with 9 bases between the two germline ends. The CDR3 consists of 13 residues. CDR3 in DNA: TGTGCCAGCAGCCACGGGACCAACTACGAGCAGTACTTC. This sequence encodes CASSHGTNYEQYF.

Many counts were recorded for this clonotype. J is TRBJ2-5 and V is TRBV20-1; maybe TRBD2 (5 bases). This CDR3 has 12 amino acids. Germline values: CDR1 DFQATT, CDR2 SNEGSKA (reference sequence). V shed 4 bases and J shed 5 bases, with 11 bases lying between them. The CDR3 spells CSATVPGETQYF. In DNA, the CDR3 is TGCAGTGCTACTGTTCCGGGGGAGACCCAGTACTTC.

This clonotype has a count of ten or more. This sequence joins TRBV6-2 or TRBV6-3 and TRBJ2-3, with 15 bases that match TRBD2. The J segment lost 5 bases and the V segment lost 2 bases, leaving 5 bases of the junction unmatched. CDR3 length: 17 residues. CDR1 is MNHEY, CDR2 SVGEGT, per germline. The CDR3 sequence is CASSYPRTSGGEDTQYF. CDR3 DNA: TGTGCCAGCAGTTACCCCAGGACTAGCGGGGGGGAAGATACGCAGTATTTT.

This clonotype was seen a handful of times. The rearrangement uses TRBV2 and TRBJ2-1; 8 bases line up with TRBD2. The germline V gene has CDR1 SNHLY and CDR2 FYNNEI. There are 13 residues in the CDR3. Trimming at V came to 7 bases and at J to 8 bases, leaving 7 bases not matched to a gene. In nucleotides, the CDR3 is TGTGCCAGCAAACCGGGACTAGTCTATGAGCAGTTCTTC. Translation: CASKPGLVYEQFF.

There are many counts of this clonotype. This rearrangement joins TRBV12-3 or TRBV12-4 to TRBJ2-5; D call uncertain. The CDR3 length is 13 residues. Trimming left V 4 bases short and J 5 bases short, with 11 bases between. In nucleotides, the CDR3 is TGTGCCAGCAGTTACAGCCCGGTGGAGACCCAGTACTTC. The encoded protein is CASSYSPVETQYF.

This clonotype was seen at least ten times. The chain combines TRBV10-2 with TRBJ1-1; 7 nucleotides match TRBD1. The CDR3 is made up of 14 amino acids. The germline CDR1 and CDR2 sequences are WSHSY and SAAADI. V shed 7 bases and J 5 bases; nucleotides not matched to a gene: 10. The CDR3 is CASTPLRGSTEAFF. The CDR3 DNA is TGCGCCAGCACTCCCCTCAGGGGGAGTACTGAAGCTTTCTTT.

This clonotype was seen ten or more times. The chain links TRBV5-4 to TRBJ1-1; D call uncertain. V lost 0 bases, J lost 5 bases, and 14 bases lay in between. CDR3 length: 15 residues. Germline V gene data show CDR1 as SGHNT and CDR2 as YYREEE (reference sequence). The CDR3 DNA follows: TGTGCCAGCAGCTTGGAGGTCGGGGTTAGGACTGAAGCTTTCTTT. Translated: CASSLEVGVRTEAFF.

The V call is TRBV6-1, the J call TRBJ2-2; either TRBD1 or TRBD2 may fit D (7 bases each). The CDR3 is 15 amino acids. Trimming shortened V by 4 bases and J by 6 bases, and 15 bases separated the two germline ends. CDR1 is MNHNS, CDR2 SASEGT, per germline. The chain's CDR3 is CASSARQGGAGELFF. The DNA for the CDR3 is TGTGCCAGCAGTGCCCGACAGGGAGGGGCCGGGGAGCTGTTTTTT.

To note about this clonotype: One base away lies a much larger clone, so this may be a sequencing read error. J is TRBJ1-2 and V is TRBV6-1, with D uncertain. The CDR3 contains 16 residues. CDR1 and CDR2 (germline): MNHNS, SASEGT. Trimming removed 5 bases at V and 4 bases at J, with 20 bases between. This CDR3 reads CASSYTKTLRAYGYTF. In nucleotides, the CDR3 is TGTGCCAGCAGTTATACTAAGACCCTTAGGGCCTATGGCTACACCTTC.

This clonotype appeared a few times. The chain couples TRBV6-1 to TRBJ1-2; D uncertain. CDR1 MNHNS and CDR2 SASEGT come from the germline V gene. Deletions cut 8 bases from V and 2 bases from J, with 21 bases between. This CDR3 spans 16 amino acids. The CDR3 loop reads CASSQGPAAQNYGYTF. In DNA, the CDR3 is TGTGCCAGCTCTCAAGGGCCAGCGGCCCAGAACTATGGCTACACCTTC.

This clonotype has a count of ten or more. V and J are TRBV7-6 and TRBJ2-2, with D tentatively TRBD2 (5 bases). Trimming cost V 4 bases and J 7 bases, with 16 bases left between them. Germline CDR1 SGHVS, CDR2 FNYEAQ. The CDR3 totals 15 residues. Here the CDR3 DNA reads TGTGCCAGCAGCTCCGGACTCACCTCGCACGGGGAGCTGTTTTTT. Translating it yields CASSSGLTSHGELFF.

This clonotype was observed many times. The chain uses TRBV7-9 and TRBJ2-1, with 7 bases identical to TRBD1. The germline V gene encodes CDR1 SEHNR and CDR2 FQNEAQ (reference sequence). Trimming cost V 5 bases and J 8 bases; bases outside gene matches: 15. This CDR3 spans 16 amino acids. The CDR3 loop reads CASSLYMRQGIDEQFF. The CDR3 DNA is TGTGCCAGCAGCCTGTATATGAGACAGGGTATTGATGAGCAGTTCTTC. The variable domain in full, completed from reference TRBV7-9 and TRBJ2-1, reads DTGVSQNPRHKITKRGQNVTFRCDPISEHNRLYWYRQTLGQGPEFLTYFQNEAQLEKSRLLSDRFSAERPKGSFSTLEIQRTEQGDSAMYLCASSLYMRQGIDEQFFGPGTRLTVL.

In its sample, this clonotype was seen many times. The V and J genes are TRBV11-2 and TRBJ1-1, with TRBD1 matching over 8 bases. The CDR3 covers 16 residues. CDR1 SGHAT and CDR2 FQNNGV come from the germline V gene. After removal of 3 bases from V and 1 base from J, the junction contained 7 bases not matched to a gene. CDR3 nucleotide sequence: TGTGCCAGCAGCTTGGGGACAGGAAAAGGGAACACTGAAGCTTTCTTT. This encodes CASSLGTGKGNTEAFF.